Sequencing of this T cell receptor beta chain was carried out in a study of beta chain features in type 1 diabetes (dated by TCRdb to 2017 to 2018). Describing the broader study: Mean age, gender distribution, total cell number and subset yield did not differ between patients and healthy donors. A total of roughly 100 million sorted cells were examined across all samples, and a strong correlation was observed between cell number per subset and RNA yield. In the study, TCRB repertoires of sorted circulating CD4+ T cell subsets from recently diagnosed type 1 diabetes patients were compared with those of matched healthy donors. Regulatory and stem cell-like memory subsets were isolated from only 8 patients and roughly 8 healthy donors, whereas naive and central memory subsets came from all 30 or so donors. Paper-wide results and their limitations: At VDJ recombination sites, patients with type 1 diabetes made fewer insertions and deleted more nucleotides, a pattern implying thymic rearrangement abnormalities. Only small numbers of individuals were included in the HLA sub-analyses, which left unresolved whether HLA type had any influence on TCRB rearrangement. The naive, central memory and regulatory TCRB repertoires appeared to resemble one another more closely among patients than among healthy donors. In all four CD4+ subsets, TCRB CDR3 length was moderately but significantly shorter in type 1 diabetes patients. Shorter templates might be favored by PCR, yet because patient and control samples were amplified and corrected together, any such skew would affect both groups equally. Sequencing cDNA rather than genomic DNA could over-represent highly expressing activated cells, although activation and CD3 levels did not differ between groups.

V and J lose 2 bases and 4 bases, and a span of 11 bases separates them. The CDR3 numbers 14 residues from cysteine through phenylalanine. Only the CDR3 DNA stays, 42 bases, in frame from base 1. The germline V gene encodes CDR1 SGHTA and CDR2 FQGNSA. The High Capacity cDNA Reverse Transcription Kit was used to reverse transcribe all of the isolated RNA, meaning that expressed TCRB transcripts were what got sequenced. Deep immunoSEQ sequencing was performed on naive, central memory and regulatory T cell samples, with an average of roughly 3.6 million total reads per sample. Sorted cells were lysed in RLT buffer, and RNA was extracted using DNase-treated RNeasy Micro or Mini kits according to cell number. To prevent cross-contamination, every cell subset was processed on its own, while patient and healthy donor samples were processed together. The immunoSEQ multiplex PCR was used to amplify TCRB sequences from cDNA, generating 87-bp fragments that spanned the CDR3 region. The amplicons were sequenced using the Illumina HiSeq platform. For the original study's pipeline: PCR bias was corrected computationally using synthetic template baselines, and reads within Hamming distance 2 were collapsed, with unmergeable singletons discarded. Reads were aligned against IMGT to assign V, D and J genes, CDR3 length and insertions or deletions at six rearrangement sites. Within each subset, clonotype counts were normalized to sorted cell number, after which true diversity and Gini coefficients were computed with the tcR R package. Repertoire sharing was quantified using the overlap coefficient calculated on TCRB nucleotide sequences. Out-of-frame TCRB sequences from naive cells were analyzed to stand in for the pre-selection repertoire. Not all clones reach the TCRdb copy of this immuneACCESS table, which keeps in-frame sequences only. Checked studies attribute under half of the gap to unresolved V genes and leave the rest unexplained. D and trimming were read from the DNA, whereas the V and J calls and clone size are those reported in that table. Within this sample are 500,000 to 850,000 clones, with about 14% of them counted one time only. Just under 0.04% of the sample lies in the top ten.

Only a few counts were recorded for this clone. Its antigen is not yet known. Base qualities are not recorded, but no much larger clone differs from it by a single base. Each donor gave one peripheral blood draw, roughly 0.11 L on average, collected into heparinised tubes. Using a panel that included CD45RO, CCR7, CD25, CD127, CD95 and CD27, naive, central memory, regulatory and stem cell-like memory CD4+ T cells were sorted on a BD FACSAria II. Every sorted population had a purity above 95%. PBMCs were isolated right away by Lymphoprep density gradient centrifugation and were stained directly, without culture. So that batch effects would be minimized, each experiment stained and sorted samples in pairs, pairing one healthy donor with one patient.

Material: naive CD4+ T cells from blood. Per the publication, the cell subset or site label means: true naive CD4+ T cells. The chain joins TRBV7-2 to TRBJ2-5; the D gene cannot be resolved reliably. The receptor comes from a man between 18 and 35 years old with type 1 diabetes. Here is the DNA: TGTGCCAGCAGCTTAATGAAGGCGTCAGAGACCCAGTACTTC. Its translation is CASSLMKASETQYF.